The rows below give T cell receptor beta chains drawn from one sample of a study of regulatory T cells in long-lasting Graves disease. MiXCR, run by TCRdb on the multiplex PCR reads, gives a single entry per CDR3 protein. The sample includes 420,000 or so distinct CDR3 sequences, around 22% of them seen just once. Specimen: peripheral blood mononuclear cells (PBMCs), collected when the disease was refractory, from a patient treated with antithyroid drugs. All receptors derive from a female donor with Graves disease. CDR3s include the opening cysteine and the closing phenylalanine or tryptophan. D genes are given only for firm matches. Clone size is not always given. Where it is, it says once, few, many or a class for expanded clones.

cdr3_aa: CASRTNKRTSGPFF; cdr3_nt: TGTGCCAGCAGAACTAACAAGAGGACTAGCGGGCCATTCTTC; d_call: TRBD2; clone_size: -; j_call: TRBJ2-1; v_call: TRBV6-1
cdr3_aa: CSIMGTLNTGELFF; cdr3_nt: TGCAGCATTATGGGGACATTGAACACCGGGGAGCTGTTTTTT; d_call: -; clone_size: -; j_call: TRBJ2-2; v_call: TRBV29-1
cdr3_aa: CSARDLAENTGELFF; cdr3_nt: TGCAGTGCTAGAGATCTAGCTGAGAACACCGGGGAGCTGTTTTTT; d_call: -; clone_size: -; j_call: TRBJ2-2; v_call: TRBV20-1
cdr3_aa: CASSYGSIGFSSGNTIYF; cdr3_nt: TGTGCCAGCAGTTACGGGTCTATTGGATTTAGCTCTGGAAACACCATATATTTT; d_call: -; clone_size: -; j_call: TRBJ1-3; v_call: TRBV6-9
cdr3_aa: CASSLDQGLTGNTIYF; cdr3_nt: TGTGCCAGCAGTTTAGATCAGGGTCTGACGGGAAACACCATATATTTT; d_call: -; clone_size: many; j_call: TRBJ1-3; v_call: TRBV28
cdr3_aa: CASSSTGGYTEAFF; cdr3_nt: TGTGCCAGCAGTTCTACAGGGGGATACACTGAAGCTTTCTTT; d_call: TRBD1; clone_size: many; j_call: TRBJ1-1; v_call: TRBV19
cdr3_aa: CSVLSGETQYF; cdr3_nt: TGCAGCGTTCTTAGCGGGGAGACCCAGTACTTC; d_call: TRBD2; clone_size: many; j_call: TRBJ2-5; v_call: TRBV29-1
cdr3_aa: CASSHPRTGAFF; cdr3_nt: TGTGCCAGCAGCCACCCGAGGACTGGAGCTTTCTTT; d_call: -; clone_size: -; j_call: TRBJ1-1; v_call: TRBV6-2/TRBV6-3
cdr3_aa: CASSLMGTVGNQPQHF; cdr3_nt: TGTGCCAGCAGTTTAATGGGGACGGTAGGCAATCAGCCCCAGCATTTT; d_call: -; clone_size: many; j_call: TRBJ1-5; v_call: TRBV12-3/TRBV12-4
cdr3_aa: CASSPNYRNYNEQFF; cdr3_nt: TGTGCCAGCAGCCCAAACTACCGAAACTACAATGAGCAGTTCTTC; d_call: -; clone_size: few; j_call: TRBJ2-1; v_call: TRBV7-2
cdr3_aa: CASSLRGSGTEAFF; cdr3_nt: TGCGCCAGCAGCTTGCGGGGGTCGGGCACTGAAGCTTTCTTT; d_call: -; clone_size: -; j_call: TRBJ1-1; v_call: TRBV5-1
cdr3_aa: CASSTSGRTYEQYF; cdr3_nt: TGTGCCAGCAGTACGAGCGGGCGGACCTACGAGCAGTACTTC; d_call: -; clone_size: -; j_call: TRBJ2-7; v_call: TRBV6-1